This T cell receptor beta chain stems from a study of T cells in Graves' hyperthyroidism and ophthalmopathy (dated by TCRdb to 2018 to 2020). Regarding the research as a whole: Peripheral blood samples were taken at the time of initial diagnosis, prior to any treatment. To identify distinguishing TCR V-J signatures, a discovery cohort of 90 to 100 patients was used, comprising 43 with Graves' ophthalmopathy and some 60 with stable Graves' hyperthyroidism. The paper describes TCR Vbeta CDR3 sequencing of around 130 peripheral blood samples, made up of about 41 ophthalmopathy patients, over 70 hyperthyroidism patients and around 17 progressor patients. Once sampling was done, hyperthyroidism patients were given methimazole at a starting dose of 30 mg daily, whereas ophthalmopathy patients were given high-dose intravenous methylprednisolone. The 100 or so discovery patients were divided at random into training and test sets in a 7:3 ratio. Whether ophthalmopathy could be predicted prospectively was tested in an independent validation cohort made up of roughly 20 hyperthyroidism patients plus 17 patients who later progressed to ophthalmopathy. The study also compared thyroid tissue and blood T-cell repertoires from about 6 Graves' hyperthyroidism patients.

This clonotype was seen repeatedly, ten times or more. The antigen this receptor binds is unknown. No base qualities exist here, and no much larger clone lies one base off it. Study-level results and caveats: Most expanded thyroid clonotypes (frequency above 0.001) were also detected in blood, suggesting blood repertoires may reflect thyroid immune responses. In validation, the model predicted progression to ophthalmopathy with approximately 71% sensitivity and around 72% specificity, a median of about six months before onset. No statistical method was used to set the sample size in advance, and investigators knew the group allocation. A 13 V-J signature model separated ophthalmopathy from stable hyperthyroidism, with around 90% sensitivity and roughly 84% specificity in cross-validation and 80%/75% in testing.

Amplification of TCR beta CDR3 regions was carried out from RNA transcripts. For the first round of RT-PCR on the TCR CDR3, the HTBI primer set was used together with the Qiagen OneStep RT-PCR kit. Libraries were constructed in a second round of multiplex PCR, after which size selection and purification were performed. The libraries were sequenced on an Illumina HiSeq2000 using paired-end 100 bp reads. The authors processed their data as follows. SOAPnuke was used to process the raw data, throwing out any read that contained adapters or uncalled bases, had a mean Phred below 15, or lacked an exact constant-primer or identifier match. COPE v1.2.5 was used to merge the high-quality paired reads, and each unique nucleotide sequence was defined as a clonotype. Clonotypes were aligned to IMGT TRBV, TRBD and TRBJ reference segments using MiTCR v1.1. Analysis was restricted to V-J combinations with a frequency above 0.0001, which covered over 98% of repertoires. A TCS score was defined as the ratio of F50 (clonal expansion) to E x V (chaos), with BLOSUM62-based TCRdist applied between CDR3 peptides within each V-J. Welch's t-statistics and random forest reduced some 510 V-J features to about 12, which were used in a naive Bayes classifier (R e1071). TCRdb redid the processing of the public reads, applying fastp at Q25 and MiXCR, and retained in-frame beta chains. Identical CDR3 protein sequences are pooled into one entry, listed with their most common genes and DNA. V and J calls and clone size were set by TCRdb, not the authors. The sample profile shows 650,000 to 850,000 distinct CDR3 sequences; approximately 19% of them were found once. The ten largest account for approximately 15% of the sample.

The hyperthyroidism patients were between 18 and 65 years old and newly diagnosed, with a disease duration of less than 2 months. Patients with uncontrolled infections, other autoimmune diseases, pregnancy or lactation were excluded. Diagnoses were established on the basis of clinical symptoms, serum thyroxine and TRAb, thyroid ultrasound, and orbital computed tomography. For progressor patients, blood was drawn at the first diagnosis of hyperthyroidism, before any ophthalmopathy symptoms had appeared. Ficoll-Paque density gradient centrifugation was used to isolate PBMCs from around 10 ml of fresh peripheral blood. Patients classed as progressors first received a Graves' hyperthyroidism diagnosis and then went on to develop ophthalmopathy during follow-up. Total RNA was extracted using Trizol reagent, and RNA quality was assessed on an Agilent 2100 Bioanalyzer. The source is a woman aged 50 to 60 with Graves' hyperthyroidism that later progressed to Graves' ophthalmopathy. The sample consisted of blood.

The CDR3 corresponds to CAWSVVALRGYTF. Read as DNA, the sequence is TGTGCCTGGAGTGTTGTGGCCTTGCGTGGCTACACCTTC. The chain is encoded by TRBV30 joined to TRBJ1-2, with the D gene too uncertain to name. CDR1 and CDR2 are read off the germline V gene (reference sequence) as GTSNPN and SVGIG. V is cut by 0 bases and J by 7 bases, and the space between the germline ends is 12 bases. The CDR3 holds 13 amino acids from the cysteine to the phenylalanine. Just the 39-base CDR3 DNA is kept, in frame starting at base 1.